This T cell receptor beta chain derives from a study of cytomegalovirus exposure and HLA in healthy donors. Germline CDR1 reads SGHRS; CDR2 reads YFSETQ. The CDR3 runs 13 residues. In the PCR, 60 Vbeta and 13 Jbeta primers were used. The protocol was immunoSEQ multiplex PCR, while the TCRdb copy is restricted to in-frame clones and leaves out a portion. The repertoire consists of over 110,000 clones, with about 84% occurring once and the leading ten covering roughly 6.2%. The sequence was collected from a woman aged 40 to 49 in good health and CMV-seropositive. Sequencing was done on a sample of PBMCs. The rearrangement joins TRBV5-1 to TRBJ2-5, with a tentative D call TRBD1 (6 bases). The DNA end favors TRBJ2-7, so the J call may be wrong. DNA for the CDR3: TGCGCCAGCAGCTCGGGACATTCGTACGAGCAGTACTTC. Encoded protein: CASSSGHSYEQYF.